Below are 25 T cell receptor beta chains sequenced from a single sample in a study of blood T cell repertoires in COVID-19. The table came from immunoSEQ multiplex PCR; TCRdb's copy has only in-frame clones and leaves some out. This table holds hundreds of thousands of clones, 89% found once. Sequences were obtained from peripheral blood. The receptors shown here come from a man aged 60 to 75 who had recovered from COVID-19.

This rearrangement joins TRBV4-1 to TRBJ2-3; D is undetermined. The CDR3 totals 14 residues. The germline V gene has CDR1 MGHRA and CDR2 YSYEKL. Trimming removed 0 bases from V and 2 bases from J, with 6 bases in between. CDR3 sequence (DNA): TGCGCCAGCAGCCAAGATGGAGCCACAGATACGCAGTATTTT. Its protein is CASSQDGATDTQYF.

The chain is built from TRBV5-4 and TRBJ2-5; 7 positions match TRBD1. V lost 1 base, J lost 5 bases, and 11 bases stayed unmatched. The CDR3 has 16 amino acids. Germline V CDR1 and CDR2: SGHNT, YYREEE (reference sequence). The CDR3 sequence is CASSLPGAEGAETQYF. The DNA for the CDR3 is TGTGCCAGCAGCTTGCCCGGGGCAGAGGGGGCGGAGACCCAGTACTTC. The variable domain in full, with the rest retrieved from reference TRBV5-4 and TRBJ2-5, is ETGVTQSPTHLIKTRGQQVTLRCSSQSGHNTVSWYQQALGQGPQFIFQYYREEENGRGNFPPRFSGLQFPNYSSELNVNALELDDSALYLCASSLPGAEGAETQYFGPGTRLLVL.

The CDR3 sequence is CASSPRVAGYQETQYF. Written as DNA, the CDR3 is TGTGCCAGTAGTCCCCGGGTAGCGGGCTACCAAGAGACCCAGTACTTC. V and J are TRBV19 and TRBJ2-5; TRBD2 matches 7 bases. V lost 5 bases, J lost 0 bases, and 9 bases stayed unmatched. This CDR3 contains 16 residues. Germline loops: CDR1 LNHDA, CDR2 SQIVND (reference sequence).

The gene calls are TRBV18 and TRBJ2-2; D gene ambiguous. The CDR3 covers 13 residues. Trimming left V 6 bases short and J 6 bases short, with 11 bases between. Germline values: CDR1 KGHSH, CDR2 LQKENI. The CDR3 protein is CASSLQVPGELFF. The CDR3 nucleotides are TGTGCCAGCTCGTTGCAGGTGCCCGGGGAGCTGTTTTTT.

This clone was detected once. V is TRBV30 and J is TRBJ2-7, with 12 positions matching TRBD2. CDR1 and CDR2 (germline): GTSNPN, SVGIG (reference sequence). V dropped 4 bases and J dropped 2; count of bases not matched to a gene: 3. The CDR3 loop spans 14 amino acids. CDR3: CAWTPSGRAYEQYF. CDR3 in DNA: TGTGCCTGGACCCCTAGCGGGAGGGCCTACGAGCAGTACTTC.

The V gene is TRBV19, the J gene TRBJ2-1; 12 bases fit TRBD2. With V trimmed by 5 bases and J by 9 bases, 11 bases remained unmatched. The germline gives CDR1 LNHDA, CDR2 SQIVND (reference sequence). CDR3 size: 16 residues. The CDR3 coding sequence is TGTGCCAGTAGTCCTTGGACTAGCGGGAAAGTGGGTGAGCAGTTCTTC. This encodes CASSPWTSGKVGEQFF.

A remark on this clone: This CDR3 is also generated by other DNA sequences in the sample. The chain is built from TRBV19 and TRBJ1-5; D is unclear. In germline, CDR1 is LNHDA, CDR2 SQIVND (reference sequence). CDR3 size: 13 residues. Trimming removed 6 bases at V and 0 bases at J, with 6 bases between. The CDR3 loop reads CASRDYSNQPQHF. Written as DNA, the CDR3 is TGTGCCAGTAGGGACTATAGCAATCAGCCCCAGCATTTT.

The chain has TRBV21-1 and TRBJ1-4. TRBV21-1 constitutes a pseudogene. The CDR3 has 13 amino acids. CDR3 nucleotides: TGTGCCACCCCCTCCGGGAGGGAAGAAAAACTGTTTTTT. Translated: CATPSGREEKLFF.

V gene TRBV5-8 combines with J gene TRBJ1-5; TRBD1 aligns across 7 bases. The CDR3 runs to 15 residues. Losses at the gene ends were 4 bases for V and 4 bases for J; bases not matched to a gene: 8. Germline V gives CDR1 SGHTS, CDR2 YDEGEE. In nucleotides, the CDR3 is TGTGCCAGCAGCCGTTCAGGGGGTGGAAATCAGCCCCAGCATTTT. Residues: CASSRSGGGNQPQHF.

CDR3: CATSTGSDIQYF. CDR3 in DNA: TGTGCCACCAGTACAGGTTCGGACATTCAGTACTTC. V gene TRBV15 combines with J gene TRBJ2-4, with a tentative D call TRBD1 (5 bases). Trimming shortened V by 6 bases and J by 8 bases, and 11 bases separated the two germline ends. This CDR3 spans 12 amino acids. CDR1 and CDR2 (germline): LNHNV, YYDKDF (reference sequence).

The rearrangement links TRBV4-1 to TRBJ2-7; tentatively, D is TRBD1 (6 bases). Germline CDR1 and CDR2: MGHRA and YSYEKL. The CDR3 sequence is 15 residues long. The V end lost 9 bases, the J end lost 6 bases, and 24 bases lay between the germline ends. CDR3 sequence: CASQDQATGLGEQYF. Written as DNA, the CDR3 is TGCGCCAGTCAAGACCAAGCGACAGGCCTCGGCGAGCAGTACTTC.

The chain uses TRBV9 and TRBJ2-5, with D perhaps matching TRBD2 (7 bases). The CDR3 consists of 15 residues. Trimming stripped 0 bases from V and 3 bases from J, with 12 bases between. CDR1 is SGDLS, CDR2 YYNGEE, per germline. CDR3 coding DNA: TGTGCCAGCAGCGTAGGTGGGGGGGCAAAAGAGACCCAGTACTTC. Translated, it gives CASSVGGGAKETQYF.

V and J are TRBV3-1 (or the pseudogene TRBV3-2) and TRBJ2-7; a possible D gene is TRBD2 (5 bases). Germline V gives CDR1 LGHDT, CDR2 YNNKEL (reference sequence). The CDR3 consists of 15 residues. Trimming pared 3 bases from V and 6 bases from J, leaving 18 bases between. The CDR3 spells CASSQGRTVRGEQYF. The DNA of the CDR3 is TGTGCCAGCAGCCAGGGCCGTACCGTCCGGGGCGAGCAGTACTTC.

In this sample, this clone turned up a few times. This sequence joins TRBV4-1 and TRBJ2-5, with 10 bases identical to TRBD1. There are 15 residues in the CDR3. Germline CDR1 is MGHRA and CDR2 is YSYEKL. J was trimmed by 5 bases and V by 4 bases; bases with no gene match: 7. Here the CDR3 DNA reads TGCGCCAGCAGCCTGGGACAGGGGAGCCGGGAGACCCAGTACTTC. Translation gives CASSLGQGSRETQYF.

The chain combines TRBV7-6 with TRBJ2-1, with D perhaps matching TRBD1 (6 bases). The CDR3 extends over 16 amino acids. Looked up from germline, CDR1 is SGHVS and CDR2 is FNYEAQ. V lost 1 base and J 0 bases, leaving 10 bases between the germline ends. The DNA for the CDR3 is TGTGCCAGCAGCTTAGACAGGGCGAGCTCCTACAATGAGCAGTTCTTC. It yields the protein CASSLDRASSYNEQFF. Full variable domain (rest looked up from reference TRBV7-6 and TRBJ2-1): GAGVSQSPRYKVTKRGQDVALRCDPISGHVSLYWYRQALGQGPEFLTYFNYEAQQDKSGLPNDRFSAERPEGSISTLTIQRTEQRDSAMYRCASSLDRASSYNEQFFGPGTRLTVL.

This chain joins TRBV7-2 and TRBJ2-7; 9 bases agree with TRBD2. V dropped 2 bases and J dropped 3; count of bases not matched to a gene: 14. Germline loops: CDR1 SGHTA, CDR2 FQGNSA. CDR3 length: 18 amino acids. The CDR3 region is CASSLFPPDETSGYEQYF. The DNA of the CDR3 is TGTGCCAGCAGCTTATTCCCCCCGGACGAGACTAGCGGCTACGAGCAGTACTTC.

The chain employs TRBV4-2 and TRBJ1-4, with no clear D. The length of the CDR3 is 16 residues. V lost 3 bases to trimming and J lost 8 bases, with 19 bases between them. Germline V gene data show CDR1 as LGHNA and CDR2 as YNFKEQ. The chain's CDR3 is CASSQPDRSRGEKLFF. CDR3 DNA sequence: TGTGCCAGCAGCCAGCCGGATCGTTCTCGGGGAGAAAAACTGTTTTTT.

The genes are TRBV7-2 and TRBJ2-3; no reliable D call. Trimming shortened V by 2 bases and J by 4 bases, and 7 bases separated the two germline ends. The CDR3 loop spans 13 amino acids. Germline loops: CDR1 SGHTA, CDR2 FQGNSA. CDR3 loop: CASSLNSADTQYF. The DNA of the CDR3 is TGTGCCAGCAGCTTAAACTCCGCAGATACGCAGTATTTT.

The chain employs TRBV27 and TRBJ2-2, with D perhaps TRBD2 (5 bases). CDR3 length: 13 residues. Germline V gene lookup returns CDR1 MNHEY and CDR2 SMNVEV (reference sequence). Trimming removed 3 bases at V and 10 bases at J, with 12 bases between. The CDR3 sequence is CASSFRGISELFF. DNA of the CDR3: TGTGCCAGCAGTTTCCGGGGAATCTCGGAGCTGTTTTTT.

The chain is built from TRBV5-1 and TRBJ2-3; the match to TRBD2 covers 8 bases. Germline CDR1 is SGHRS and CDR2 is YFSETQ. CDR3 length equals 14 residues. Trimming removed 4 bases from V and 1 base from J; junction bases left unmatched: 2. CDR3 amino acids: CASSPGGGTDTQYF. The DNA for the CDR3 is TGCGCCAGCAGCCCCGGGGGGGGCACAGATACGCAGTATTTT.

The chain employs TRBV19 and TRBJ2-1; the match to TRBD2 covers 12 bases. CDR1 is LNHDA, CDR2 SQIVND, per germline (reference sequence). Trimming at V came to 3 bases and at J to 10 bases, leaving 16 bases not matched to a gene. The CDR3 covers 18 residues. CDR3 residues: CASSISPSGRGAMGEQFF. Written as DNA, the CDR3 is TGTGCCAGTAGTATTAGTCCTAGCGGGAGGGGAGCGATGGGGGAGCAGTTCTTC.

V gene TRBV28 combines with J gene TRBJ2-7, with TRBD1 matching 8 bases. CDR1 MDHEN and CDR2 SYDVKM come from the germline V gene. V shed 6 bases, J shed 3 bases, and the junction held 10 bases outside the gene matches. The CDR3 is made up of 15 amino acids. CDR3 DNA: TGTGCCAGCAGCCAACCTCCTACAGGGGGCTACGAGCAGTACTTC. This sequence encodes CASSQPPTGGYEQYF. Looking up the rest from reference TRBV28 and TRBJ2-7 gives the full variable domain: DVKVTQSSRYLVKRTGEKVFLECVQDMDHENMFWYRQDPGLGLRLIYFSYDVKMKEKGDIPEGYSVSREKKERFSLILESASTNQTSMYLCASSQPPTGGYEQYFGPGTRLTVT.

The chain is built from TRBV18 and TRBJ2-2; weak D call: TRBD2 (5 bases). The CDR3 has 16 amino acids. The V gene lost 4 bases and the J gene lost 2 bases, with 14 bases spanning the gap. Germline lookup yields CDR1 KGHSH and CDR2 LQKENI. The CDR3 nucleotides read TGTGCCAGCTCACTGTCCGGGATCCTCAACACCGGGGAGCTGTTTTTT. Its translation: CASSLSGILNTGELFF.

The rearrangement joins TRBV9 to TRBJ2-3, with D uncertain. V was pared by 0 bases and J by 2 bases, with 7 bases between. Germline loops: CDR1 SGDLS, CDR2 YYNGEE. This CDR3 is built from 14 residues. The CDR3 nucleotides are TGTGCCAGCAGCGTAGGAGTAATCACAGATACGCAGTATTTT. It encodes CASSVGVITDTQYF.

The chain has TRBV6-2 or TRBV6-3 and TRBJ2-5; D ambiguous. The CDR3 has 13 amino acids. CDR1 is MNHEY and CDR2 is SVGEGT in the germline V gene. The V end was cut by 4 bases, the J end by 1 base, with 7 bases between. CDR3 region: CASSSTSQETQYF. In DNA form, the CDR3 reads TGTGCCAGCAGTTCTACCTCCCAAGAGACCCAGTACTTC.